Below, 10 T cell receptor beta chains from the same sample are listed, as sequenced in a study of blood T cell repertoires in COVID-19. Measured with immunoSEQ multiplex PCR; TCRdb has only the in-frame clones, and not every one. The sample gives approximately 490,000 clones, 87% of which show up once; roughly 0.7% is in the top ten. Specimen: PBMCs or T cells enriched from blood (not recorded which). These receptors were taken from a woman younger than 30 who had recovered from COVID-19.

The chain's CDR3 is CASSSSGDPYEQYF. The CDR3 DNA reads as TGCGCCAGCAGCTCTAGCGGCGATCCCTACGAGCAGTACTTC. V usage is TRBV10-2 and J usage is TRBJ2-7; 7 nucleotides line up with TRBD2. V dropped 6 bases and J dropped 2; count of bases not matched to a gene: 7. CDR3 length: 14 residues. CDR1 WSHSY and CDR2 SAAADI come from the germline V gene.

This clone was picked up a small number of times. The rearrangement joins TRBV28 to TRBJ2-7, with no clear D. This CDR3 region has 16 residues. CDR1 and CDR2 from the germline V gene are MDHEN and SYDVKM. Trimming took off 4 bases at V and 1 base at J, with 17 bases between the two ends. The CDR3 coding sequence is TGTGCCAGCAGTTCAGACTCCCGCGACGGATCCTACGAGCAGTACTTC. Translation gives CASSSDSRDGSYEQYF.

The J gene is TRBJ2-5, the V gene TRBV18, with D possibly being TRBD2 (6 bases). The CDR3 totals 14 residues. Looked up from germline, CDR1 is KGHSH and CDR2 is LQKENI. V was clipped by 3 bases and J by 5 bases, with 13 bases between them. The CDR3 nucleotides read TGTGCCAGCTCACCGCGGACTACCCTCGAGACCCAGTACTTC. This sequence encodes CASSPRTTLETQYF.

This rearrangement joins TRBV19 to TRBJ1-2; 7 bases fit TRBD1. The V and J ends lost 4 bases and 3 bases, in that order; junction bases with no gene match: 8. Germline CDR1 and CDR2: LNHDA and SQIVND (reference sequence). This CDR3 contains 15 residues. As DNA, the CDR3 is TGTGCCAGTAGTACTTCGGGACAGTTATACTATGGCTACACCTTC. Its translation is CASSTSGQLYYGYTF.

V is TRBV2 and J is TRBJ2-7; 11 nucleotides agree with TRBD2. This CDR3 has 16 amino acids. Per germline, CDR1 SNHLY and CDR2 FYNNEI. V was clipped by 6 bases and J by 0 bases; unmatched bases: 7. The CDR3: CASSRTSGGTSYEQYF. The CDR3 DNA reads TGTGCCAGCAGCCGCACTAGCGGGGGAACCTCCTACGAGCAGTACTTC. The full variable domain, completed using reference TRBV2 and TRBJ2-7, is EPEVTQTPSHQVTQMGQEVILRCVPISNHLYFYWYRQILGQKVEFLVSFYNNEISEKSEIFDDQFSVERPDGSNFTLKIRSTKLEDSAMYFCASSRTSGGTSYEQYFGPGTRLTVT.

The chain recombines TRBV19 with TRBJ2-1; 9 nucleotides agree with TRBD2. Trimming removed 5 bases from V and 7 bases from J; junction bases left unmatched: 15. The CDR3 length is 17 residues. CDR1 is LNHDA and CDR2 is SQIVND in the germline V gene (reference sequence). The CDR3 DNA sequence: TGTGCCAGTAGTCCGTCGTTTTGGCTAGCGGGGCCTAATGAGCAGTTCTTC. This gives the protein CASSPSFWLAGPNEQFF.

This chain connects TRBV2 to TRBJ1-3; D unresolved. Germline V lookup: CDR1 SNHLY, CDR2 FYNNEI. Trimming left V 5 bases short and J 0 bases short, with 14 bases between. This CDR3 has 16 residues. CDR3 loop: CASSWALLNSGNTIYF. The CDR3, as DNA: TGTGCCAGCAGTTGGGCCCTATTGAACTCTGGAAACACCATATATTTT.

This clone was seen more than once but under ten times. This rearrangement joins TRBV7-8 to TRBJ2-5, with TRBD2 identical over 7 bases. Per the germline V gene, CDR1 is SGHVS and CDR2 is FQNEAQ. Losses at the gene ends were 1 base for V and 7 bases for J; bases not matched to a gene: 12. This CDR3 comprises 16 residues. The CDR3 nucleotides are TGTGCCAGCAGCTTAGGGAGCGGGGCTGTACCGGGGACCCAGTACTTC. It yields the protein CASSLGSGAVPGTQYF. The variable domain in full, with the rest retrieved from reference TRBV7-8 and TRBJ2-5, is GAGVSQSPRYKVAKRGQDVALRCDPISGHVSLFWYQQALGQGPEFLTYFQNEAQLDKSGLPSDRFFAERPEGSVSTLKIQRTQQEDSAVYLCASSLGSGAVPGTQYFGPGTRLLVL.

The chain employs TRBV11-2 and TRBJ1-6, with 11 positions matching TRBD1. V shed 4 bases and J 9 bases; nucleotides not matched to a gene: 5. CDR1 and CDR2 from the germline V gene are SGHAT and FQNNGV. The CDR3 is made up of 15 amino acids. Here the CDR3 DNA reads TGTGCCAGCAGCTCCAGGACAGGGGGCGTTTCACCCCTCCACTTT. Its translation: CASSSRTGGVSPLHF.

The V call is TRBV12-5, the J call TRBJ2-3; a possible D gene is TRBD2 (5 bases). The V end lost 3 bases, the J end lost 1 base, and 20 bases lay between the germline ends. Germline CDR1 is LGHNT and CDR2 is FRNRAP. The CDR3 contains 18 residues. The CDR3 DNA reads TGTGCTAGTGGTTTTTTAATCGACGGGGTGGTAGGCACAGATACGCAGTATTTT. This sequence encodes CASGFLIDGVVGTDTQYF.